This T cell receptor beta chain emerged from a study of human T cells and chemical hapten exposure. Study-level information: Once 0.01% DPC had been applied to the upper back by patch test, readings were taken at 6 days.

Time point: patch test 1, 2 weeks after DPC sensitization. As for treatment: therapeutic diphenylcyclopropenone sensitization with weekly scalp DPC. The CDR3 runs to 11 residues. V gave up 3 bases and J gave up 8 bases, with 7 bases separating them. Overall study results and limits: Relative to controls, expanded TCRs formed significantly more large CDR3 similarity clusters.

The library put unique molecular identifiers onto individual cDNA molecules. A single record per CDR3 protein comes from TCRdb applying MiXCR to the RACE reads. Among around 380,000 distinct CDR3 sequences listed, about 4.8% were seen once. The table lists this clonotype with many counts. Its specificity is unknown. This chain links TRBV12-3 or TRBV12-4 with TRBJ1-1; D is undetermined. The receptor was derived from a woman aged 45 to 65 with alopecia areata. Some clones in this sample may be carry-over from other donors' samples. The source was whole blood, collected in connection with sensitization to the hapten diphenylcyclopropenone (DPC). The CDR3: CASSFVGEAFF. In DNA, the CDR3 is TGTGCCAGCAGTTTTGTCGGAGAAGCTTTCTTT.